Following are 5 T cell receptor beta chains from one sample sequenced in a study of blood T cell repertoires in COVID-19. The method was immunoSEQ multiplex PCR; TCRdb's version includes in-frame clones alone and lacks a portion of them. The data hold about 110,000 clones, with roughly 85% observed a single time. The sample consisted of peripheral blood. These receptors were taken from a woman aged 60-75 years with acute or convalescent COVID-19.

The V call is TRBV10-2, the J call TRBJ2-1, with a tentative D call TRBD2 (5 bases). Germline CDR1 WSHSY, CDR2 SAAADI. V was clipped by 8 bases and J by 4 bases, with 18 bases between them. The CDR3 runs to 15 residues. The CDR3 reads CASVGGRAPYNEQFF. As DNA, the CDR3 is TGCGCCAGCGTGGGTGGGCGGGCCCCTTACAATGAGCAGTTCTTC.

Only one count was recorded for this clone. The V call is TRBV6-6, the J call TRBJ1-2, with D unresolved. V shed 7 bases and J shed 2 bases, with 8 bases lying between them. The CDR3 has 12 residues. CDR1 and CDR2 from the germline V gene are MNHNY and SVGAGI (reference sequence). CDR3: CASMYTNYGYTF. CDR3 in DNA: TGTGCCAGCATGTACACGAACTATGGCTACACCTTC.

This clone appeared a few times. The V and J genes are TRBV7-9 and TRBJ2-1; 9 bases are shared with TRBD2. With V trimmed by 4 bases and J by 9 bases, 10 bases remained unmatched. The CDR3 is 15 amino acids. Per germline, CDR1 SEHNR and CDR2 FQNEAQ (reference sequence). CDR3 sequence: CASSSWREGVGEQFF. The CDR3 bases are TGTGCCAGCAGCTCTTGGCGGGAGGGCGTGGGTGAGCAGTTCTTC.

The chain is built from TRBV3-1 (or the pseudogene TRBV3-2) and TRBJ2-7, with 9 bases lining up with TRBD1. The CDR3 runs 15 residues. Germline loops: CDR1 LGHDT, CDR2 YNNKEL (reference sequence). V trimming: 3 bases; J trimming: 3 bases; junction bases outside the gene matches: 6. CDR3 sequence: CASSQVQGAGYEQYF. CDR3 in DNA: TGTGCCAGCAGCCAGGTACAGGGGGCAGGCTACGAGCAGTACTTC.

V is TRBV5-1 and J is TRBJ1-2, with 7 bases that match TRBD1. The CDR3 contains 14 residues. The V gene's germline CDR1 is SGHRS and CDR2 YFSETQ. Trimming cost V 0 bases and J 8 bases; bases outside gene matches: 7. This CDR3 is CASSLAGGNRGYTF. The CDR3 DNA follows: TGCGCCAGCAGCTTGGCAGGGGGAAACCGAGGCTACACCTTC.